Listed below are T cell receptor beta chains from one sample, sequenced in a study of CD8 T cells in ankylosing spondylitis. MiXCR, run by TCRdb on the 5' RACE reads, gives a single entry per CDR3 protein. The sample carries 200,000 to 250,000 distinct CDR3 sequences, approximately 10% recorded once. Sequenced material: blood, either unsorted or a sorted T cell fraction (not recorded which). These receptors were taken from a male donor with ankylosing spondylitis or in good health (not recorded which). CDR3s include the opening cysteine and the closing phenylalanine or tryptophan. The order of the fields is CDR3 length, J gene, V gene, clone size, D gene, CDR3 DNA, CDR3 protein. The D gene is left open where the match is weak. For some rows the clone size is stated as once, few or many, or as a class when expanded; others skip it.

>14|TRBJ2-5|TRBV20-1|many|TRBD1
TGCAGTGCTAGTGGGACAGGGAACCAAGAGACCCAGTACTTC
CSASGTGNQETQYF
>14|TRBJ2-7|TRBV20-1|-|TRBD2
TGCACTGCTAGTCTAACTAGCGGGGGGTACGAGCAGTACTTC
CTASLTSGGYEQYF
>13|TRBJ2-2|TRBV29-1|-|TRBD2
TGCAGCGTGTGGACTAGCTACACCGGGGAGCTGTTTTTT
CSVWTSYTGELFF
>15|TRBJ1-4|TRBV5-5|many|-
TGTGCCAGCAGCTTCGGTCAGACCGGCAATGAAAAACTGTTTTTT
CASSFGQTGNEKLFF
>15|TRBJ2-4|TRBV9|many|TRBD1
TGTGCCAGCAGCCAGGGGGAAGGGGGCAAAAACATTCAGTACTTC
CASSQGEGGKNIQYF
>15|TRBJ2-2|TRBV7-2|many|TRBD2
TGTGCCAGCTCTTCGAACCGGGGGGGGGCCGGGGAGCTGTTTTTT
CASSSNRGGAGELFF
>13|TRBJ2-2|TRBV9|many|-
TGTGCCAGCAGCGATGGAGGGGCCGGGGAGCTGTTTTTT
CASSDGGAGELFF
>10|TRBJ2-5|TRBV29-1|-|-
TGCAGCGTCGCCCTCGAGACCCAGTACTTC
CSVALETQYF
>14|TRBJ1-5|TRBV5-1|many|TRBD1
TGCGCCAGCAGCTGGGGACAGGGGAATCAGCCCCAGCATTTT
CASSWGQGNQPQHF
>14|TRBJ2-1|TRBV6-1|many|TRBD1
TGTGCCAGCCGTCCGGGACAGGGGTATAGTGAGCAGTTCTTC
CASRPGQGYSEQFF
>14|TRBJ2-3|TRBV24-1|many|-
TGTGCCACCAGTACAGGGTTCCCCACAGATACGCAGTATTTT
CATSTGFPTDTQYF
>13|TRBJ1-4|TRBV3-1|few|-
TGTGCCAGCAGCCAAGAAGTAAGCGAAAAACTGTTTTTT
CASSQEVSEKLFF